This T cell receptor beta chain stems from a study of T cell responses to AZD1222 COVID-19 vaccine. Findings and limits, study-wide: Donors in the cohort were predominantly white British and more often female, and clonal diversity was possibly underestimated.

The length of the CDR3 is 14 residues. The V gene's germline CDR1 is SQVTM and CDR2 ANQGSEA. The V end lost 7 bases, the J end lost 3 bases, and 18 bases lay between the germline ends. On this clone itself: Antigen: not known.

Libraries were prepared by immunoSEQ multiplex PCR; TCRdb keeps only in-frame clonotypes and omits some of them. In the table there are about 130,000 clones, around 90% of which are singletons. V gene TRBV29-1 combines with J gene TRBJ1-1, with D tentatively TRBD1 (6 bases). The sequences come from peripheral blood, collected on day 0 of AZD1222 vaccination. The clonotype comes from an adult in good health. CDR3 in DNA: TGCAGCGGCTCACAGGGCGGGTATGACACTGAAGCTTTCTTT. Its protein product is CSGSQGGYDTEAFF.